These 21 T cell receptor beta chains were all obtained from the same sample, sequenced in a study of T-cell reconstitution after alpha-beta-depleted transplantation in children listed by TCRdb under 2016. The library was made by PCR. Sequencing used an Illumina HiSeq 2500. Molecular barcoding was employed in the preparation of TCR libraries, with unique molecular identifiers being used to normalize TCRbeta repertoire quantification. The public reads were run again by TCRdb, first through fastp at Q25 and then through MiXCR, and only productive beta chains were kept. Rows with a matching CDR3 protein are joined into one entry that keeps the most common DNA and genes. In this sample the table shows 450,000 to 550,000 distinct CDR3 sequences, approximately 10% of which occur a single time. The top ten constitute 13% to 15% of the sample. The treatment or condition label for this specimen denotes: allogeneic hematopoietic cell transplantation with graft depleted of TCRalphabeta T cells and CD19 B cells.

The source material was PBMCs, mostly from graft donor cells, sampled 180 days after TCRalphabeta/CD19-depleted stem cell transplant. These receptors all come from a female patient aged 2-10 years who had a stem cell transplant for aplastic anemia, so the T cells may come from the graft donor.

There are many counts of this clonotype. The V call is TRBV3-1, the J call TRBJ2-5; either TRBD1 or TRBD2 may supply D (5 bases each). V lost 3 bases and J 5 bases, leaving 10 bases between the germline ends. The CDR3 runs to 13 residues. Germline CDR1 reads LGHDT; CDR2 reads YNNKEL (reference sequence). CDR3 in amino acids: CASSHREGETQYF. CDR3 DNA: TGTGCCAGCAGCCATCGCGAGGGGGAGACCCAGTACTTC.

This clonotype appeared many times. The rearrangement links TRBV5-1 to TRBJ2-5; 8 nucleotides line up with TRBD2. This CDR3 comprises 16 residues. V was clipped by 4 bases and J by 2 bases; unmatched bases: 10. Germline loops: CDR1 SGHRS, CDR2 YFSETQ. The CDR3 reads CASSPGSSGIQETQYF. CDR3 nucleotides: TGCGCCAGCAGCCCGGGGAGTAGCGGGATACAAGAGACCCAGTACTTC.

The chain uses TRBV20-1 and TRBJ2-3, with 8 bases lining up with TRBD2. This CDR3 has 17 residues. The germline V gene encodes CDR1 DFQATT and CDR2 SNEGSKA (reference sequence). V lost 1 base to trimming and J lost 4 bases; unmatched junction nucleotides: 13. CDR3: CSARARAIAGIADTQYF. The CDR3, as DNA: TGCAGTGCTAGAGCCCGCGCGATAGCGGGAATTGCAGATACGCAGTATTTT.

The table lists this clonotype with many counts. J is TRBJ2-7 and V is TRBV5-5; D is possibly TRBD2 (5 bases). The germline V gene has CDR1 SGHKS and CDR2 YYEKEE (reference sequence). V dropped 0 bases and J dropped 3 bases, with 13 bases sitting between them. The CDR3 sequence is 15 residues long. The DNA for the CDR3 is TGTGCCAGCAGCTTGGAATTCCCCCGGGGCTACGAGCAGTACTTC. This gives the protein CASSLEFPRGYEQYF.

This rearrangement joins TRBV7-6 to TRBJ2-5; D might be TRBD2 (6 bases). The CDR3 sequence is 15 residues long. Between the trimmed V and J ends, which lost 4 bases and 1 base, there was a span of 13 bases. The germline V gene has CDR1 SGHVS and CDR2 FNYEAQ. The CDR3 region is CASSSSRSGQETQYF. CDR3 DNA sequence: TGTGCCAGCAGCTCCTCTCGTAGCGGCCAAGAGACCCAGTACTTC.

At least ten counts were recorded for this clonotype. J is TRBJ1-2 and V is TRBV7-2, with D perhaps matching TRBD1 (5 bases). CDR1 is SGHTA, CDR2 FQGNSA, per germline. The CDR3 has 14 amino acids. Trimming stripped 1 base from V and 6 bases from J, with 12 bases between. The CDR3 nucleotides read TGTGCCAGCAGCTTAGGTGGGGGAACCCATGGCTACACCTTC. This gives the protein CASSLGGGTHGYTF.

The V gene is TRBV28, the J gene TRBJ2-7, with D tentatively TRBD1 or TRBD2 (5 bases each). Trimming removed 3 bases at V and 6 bases at J, with 18 bases between. CDR3 length: 15 residues. CDR1 is MDHEN, CDR2 SYDVKM, per germline. The CDR3 bases are TGTGCCAGCAGTTTGGGGTGGGGGTTATTAGGCGAGCAGTACTTC. As protein: CASSLGWGLLGEQYF.

This clonotype has only a few counts. This chain links TRBV7-2 with TRBJ2-7; no reliable D call. The CDR3 extends over 13 amino acids. Trimming stripped 5 bases from V and 7 bases from J, with 15 bases between. CDR1 and CDR2 from the germline V gene are SGHTA and FQGNSA. In DNA, the CDR3 is TGTGCCAGCAGCATTAAGGTCGGTTCTGAGCAGTACGTC. Its protein is CASSIKVGSEQYV.

Only a few counts were recorded for this clonotype. This chain connects TRBV18 to TRBJ2-5; D may be TRBD2 (5 bases). Trimming stripped 1 base from V and 0 bases from J, with 18 bases between. CDR3 length: 18 amino acids. Germline assignment: CDR1 KGHSH and CDR2 LQKENI. This chain's CDR3 is CASSPLPVGMEDQETQYF. CDR3 in DNA: TGTGCCAGCTCACCACTTCCCGTGGGGATGGAGGACCAAGAGACCCAGTACTTC.

The genes are TRBV4-3 and TRBJ2-1; 8 bases are a match to TRBD2. The germline CDR1 and CDR2 sequences are LGHNA and YSLEER. CDR3 length: 17 residues. Trimming cost V 0 bases and J 6 bases; bases outside gene matches: 10. CDR3: CASSQDIGAGVGNEQFF. The CDR3 coding sequence is TGCGCCAGCAGCCAAGATATCGGAGCGGGAGTTGGCAATGAGCAGTTCTTC.

This chain connects TRBV28 to TRBJ2-3, with 8 bases aligning to TRBD2. The trim removed 3 bases at V and 0 bases at J, leaving 14 bases unmatched. There are 19 residues in the CDR3. Germline V gives CDR1 MDHEN, CDR2 SYDVKM. The CDR3 sequence: CASSFRVERELSSTDTQYF. CDR3 DNA sequence: TGTGCCAGCAGTTTTCGGGTAGAGCGGGAGTTATCTAGCACAGATACGCAGTATTTT.

The rearrangement links TRBV14 to TRBJ2-7; tentatively, D is TRBD2 (7 bases). Germline V CDR1 and CDR2: SGHDN, FVKESK. The CDR3 sequence is 16 residues long. The V and J ends lost 4 bases and 0 bases respectively, with 16 bases between them. CDR3 protein: CASSPLRGGGSYEQYF. CDR3 coding DNA: TGTGCCAGCAGCCCCCTAAGGGGAGGGGGCTCCTACGAGCAGTACTTC.

This chain links TRBV15 with TRBJ2-5, with 9 bases lining up with TRBD2. V gave up 1 base and J gave up 3 bases; unmatched junction bases: 6. The CDR3 has 16 residues. Germline values: CDR1 LNHNV, CDR2 YYDKDF (reference sequence). CDR3 sequence: CATSRVASGNEETQYF. The DNA of the CDR3 is TGTGCCACCAGCAGAGTAGCTAGCGGGAATGAAGAGACCCAGTACTTC.

V gene TRBV24-1 combines with J gene TRBJ2-5; no clear D gene. The germline gives CDR1 KGHDR, CDR2 SFDVKD. This CDR3 has 15 amino acids. V lost 4 bases and J 2 bases, leaving 13 bases between the germline ends. This chain's CDR3 is CATSEVRNLQETQYF. Here the CDR3 DNA reads TGTGCCACCAGTGAGGTGAGGAACTTGCAAGAGACCCAGTACTTC.

This clonotype was detected many times. The chain links TRBV14 to TRBJ2-3; D not resolved. This CDR3 has 16 residues. Germline loops: CDR1 SGHDN, CDR2 FVKESK. V lost 1 base and J 3 bases, leaving 14 bases between the germline ends. CDR3 protein: CASSQVRRLKTDTQYF. CDR3 nucleotides: TGTGCCAGCAGCCAAGTCCGACGTTTAAAAACAGATACGCAGTATTTT.

This clonotype appeared many times. This chain uses TRBV6-1 with TRBJ1-1; TRBD1 might be the D (5 bases). V shed 2 bases and J shed 1 base, with 14 bases lying between them. The CDR3 is 16 amino acids. Per the germline V gene, CDR1 is MNHNS and CDR2 is SASEGT. CDR3 nucleotide sequence: TGTGCCAGCAGTGAAAGGGTCAGGGCGAAGAACACTGAAGCTTTCTTT. Its translation is CASSERVRAKNTEAFF.

There are a few counts of this clonotype. This chain joins TRBV5-1 and TRBJ2-2; 9 bases map to TRBD1. The germline CDR1 and CDR2 sequences are SGHRS and YFSETQ. V lost 4 bases to trimming and J lost 5 bases; unmatched junction nucleotides: 3. The CDR3 spans 14 residues. CDR3 protein: CASSRGQGTGELFF. CDR3 bases: TGCGCCAGCAGCAGGGGACAGGGAACCGGGGAGCTGTTTTTT.

The chain combines TRBV6-1 with TRBJ2-7, with D perhaps being TRBD1 or TRBD2 (5 bases each). The CDR3 extends over 16 amino acids. V was cut by 5 bases and J by 0 bases, with 17 bases left in between. The V gene's germline CDR1 is MNHNS and CDR2 SASEGT. The CDR3 coding sequence is TGTGCCAGCAGTCGAAATAACCGGGACGTCTCCTACGAGCAGTACTTC. It specifies CASSRNNRDVSYEQYF.

The rearrangement links TRBV7-9 to TRBJ1-1; tentative D call: TRBD1 (6 bases). Trimming removed 4 bases from V and 3 bases from J, with 21 bases in between. CDR3 length: 17 amino acids. Germline-derived CDR1 and CDR2 are SEHNR and FQNEAQ (reference sequence). The CDR3 DNA follows: TGTGCCAGCAGCTCACCTAGTCGGGGGCCAGGGTACACTGAAGCTTTCTTT. This translates into CASSSPSRGPGYTEAFF.

J is TRBJ2-7 and V is TRBV5-6, with D perhaps TRBD2 (5 bases). Germline V lookup: CDR1 SGHDT, CDR2 YYEEEE. Deletions cut 6 bases from V and 7 bases from J, with 17 bases between. CDR3 length: 13 amino acids. The CDR3 is CASTSSSAREQYV. DNA of the CDR3: TGTGCCAGCACCTCGAGTAGCGCCCGGGAGCAGTACGTC.

This clonotype was found a few times. Compared with germline, one end of the junction differs, possibly owing to a read error. The rearrangement uses TRBV4-3 and TRBJ2-3, with a weak D call TRBD2 (5 bases). The CDR3 is 15 amino acids. Looked up from germline, CDR1 is LGHNA and CDR2 is YSLEER. CDR3 DNA: TGCGCCAGCAGTCAAGAGGGAAGGGATACAGATACGCAGTATTTT. Translated, it gives CASSQEGRDTDTQYF.